The clone carrying this TCR beta chain was observed once. Its antigen is not known. The CDR3 runs 14 residues. CDR1 and CDR2 from the germline V gene are SNHLY and FYNNEI. V gave up 6 bases and J gave up 7 bases; unmatched junction bases: 8. RNA transcripts served as the template for amplifying TCR beta CDR3 regions. HTBI primers were used for first-round RT-PCR of the TCR CDR3. MiXCR was run by TCRdb on the multiplex PCR reads, yielding one entry per CDR3 protein. This table holds hundreds of thousands of distinct CDR3 sequences, 46% found once. This sample was taken from a study of T cells in Graves' hyperthyroidism and ophthalmopathy. Stability of Graves' hyperthyroidism was defined as absent ophthalmopathy progression within 18 months. Patients aged 18 to 65 with hyperthyroidism were newly diagnosed, with duration under 2 months. Findings and caveats of the study: Peripheral blood also featured most of the thyroid clonotypes expanded above 0.001. A 13 V-J model separated ophthalmopathy from stable hyperthyroidism.

The chain has TRBV2 and TRBJ2-5; the match to TRBD2 covers 10 bases. The sequence was collected from a woman aged 18-29 years with Graves' hyperthyroidism. The sequenced sample was peripheral blood or thyroid tissue (not recorded which). This CDR3 is CASRATSGTGTQYF. The DNA for the CDR3 is TGTGCCAGCAGGGCCACTAGCGGGACAGGGACCCAGTACTTC. The full variable domain, with the rest looked up from reference TRBV2 and TRBJ2-5, is EPEVTQTPSHQVTQMGQEVILRCVPISNHLYFYWYRQILGQKVEFLVSFYNNEISEKSEIFDDQFSVERPDGSNFTLKIRSTKLEDSAMYFCASRATSGTGTQYFGPGTRLLVL.